The clone carrying this T cell receptor (beta chain) has at least ten counts. Its antigen is not identified. The data derive from a study of regulatory T cells in long-lasting Graves disease. Findings of the study overall: TCR diversity in persistent Graves' patients was below that of newly diagnosed ones. It was in persistent disease that TRBV28, TRBJ1-2 and TRBJ2-5 were favored.

Sample time point: newly diagnosed GD, antithyroid drugs for less than 3 months. The TCR library was made from RNA extracted from PBMCs. CDR3-region Arm-PCR and iRepertoire HTBI primers produced the TCR beta libraries. TCRdb fed the multiplex PCR reads into MiXCR, producing one record per CDR3 protein. This repertoire shows under 500,000 distinct CDR3 sequences, about a sixth found once; its top ten account for about 10%. Trimming shortened V by 4 bases and J by 4 bases, and 13 bases separated the two germline ends. Germline V gene data show CDR1 as DFQATT and CDR2 as SNEGSKA (reference sequence). The CDR3 runs to 13 residues. This same sample was also taken into another study, of T cells in Graves' hyperthyroidism and ophthalmopathy.

The source was peripheral blood mononuclear cells (PBMCs), collected at new diagnosis, from a patient treated with antithyroid drugs. This chain uses TRBV20-1 with TRBJ1-2; D gene ambiguous. This receptor was obtained from a woman aged 25 to 45 with Graves disease. The chain's CDR3 is CSAIRETIYGYTF. The CDR3 DNA follows: TGCAGTGCTATACGAGAGACCATCTATGGCTACACCTTC.